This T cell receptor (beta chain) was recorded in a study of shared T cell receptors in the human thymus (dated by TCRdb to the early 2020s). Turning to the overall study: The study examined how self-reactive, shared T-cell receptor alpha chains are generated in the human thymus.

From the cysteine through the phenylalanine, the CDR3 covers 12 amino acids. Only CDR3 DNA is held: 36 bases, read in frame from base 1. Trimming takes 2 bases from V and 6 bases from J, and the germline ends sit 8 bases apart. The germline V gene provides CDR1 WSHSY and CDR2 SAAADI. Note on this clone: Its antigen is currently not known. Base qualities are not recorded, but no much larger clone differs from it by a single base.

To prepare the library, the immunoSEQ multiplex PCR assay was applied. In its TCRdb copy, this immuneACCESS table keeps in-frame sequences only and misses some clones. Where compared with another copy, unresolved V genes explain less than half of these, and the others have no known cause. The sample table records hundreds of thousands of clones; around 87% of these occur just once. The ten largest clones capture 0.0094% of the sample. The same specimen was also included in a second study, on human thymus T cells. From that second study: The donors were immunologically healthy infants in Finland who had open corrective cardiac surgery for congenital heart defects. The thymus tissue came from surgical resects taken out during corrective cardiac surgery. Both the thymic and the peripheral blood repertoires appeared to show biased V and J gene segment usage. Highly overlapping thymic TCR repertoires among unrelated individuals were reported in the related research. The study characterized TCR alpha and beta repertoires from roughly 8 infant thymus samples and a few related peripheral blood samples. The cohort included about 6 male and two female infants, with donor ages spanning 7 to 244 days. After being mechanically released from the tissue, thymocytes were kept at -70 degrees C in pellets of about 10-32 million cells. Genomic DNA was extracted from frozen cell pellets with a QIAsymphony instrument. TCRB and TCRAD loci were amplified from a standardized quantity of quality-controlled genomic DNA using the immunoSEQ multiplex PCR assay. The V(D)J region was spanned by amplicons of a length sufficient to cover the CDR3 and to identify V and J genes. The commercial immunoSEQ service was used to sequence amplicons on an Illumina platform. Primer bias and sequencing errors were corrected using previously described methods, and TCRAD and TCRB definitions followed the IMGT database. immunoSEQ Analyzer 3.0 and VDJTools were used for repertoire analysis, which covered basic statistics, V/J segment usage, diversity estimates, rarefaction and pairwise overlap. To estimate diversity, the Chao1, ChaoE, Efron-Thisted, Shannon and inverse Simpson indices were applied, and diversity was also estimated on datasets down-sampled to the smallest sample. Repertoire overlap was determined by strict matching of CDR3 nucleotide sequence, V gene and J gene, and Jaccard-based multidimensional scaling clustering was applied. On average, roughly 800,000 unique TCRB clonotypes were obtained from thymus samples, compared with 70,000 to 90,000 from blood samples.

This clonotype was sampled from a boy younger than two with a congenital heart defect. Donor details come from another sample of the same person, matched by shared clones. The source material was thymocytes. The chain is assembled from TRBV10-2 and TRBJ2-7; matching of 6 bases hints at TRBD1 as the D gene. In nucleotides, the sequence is TGCGCCAGCAGTGAGACAGGGTGCGAGCAGTACTTC. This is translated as CASSETGCEQYF.